The 7 T cell receptor beta chains below come from one sample, sequenced in a study of graft-versus-host responses after intestinal transplantation. Sequencing used immunoSEQ multiplex PCR; TCRdb keeps in-frame clones, though not all of them. The table records about 86,000 clones, 88% of them present only once. Antigens for these TCRs are unknown. The sequences come from unstimulated CD4+ T cells sorted from spleen or lymph node cells, collected before transplant. The receptors were sampled from a human donor who was the organ donor for an intestinal transplant.

The chain joins TRBV7-2 to TRBJ2-7; D call uncertain. Germline V lookup: CDR1 SGHTA, CDR2 FQGNSA. This CDR3 has 13 amino acids. The V end was cut by 3 bases, the J end by 0 bases, with 6 bases between. CDR3 sequence: CASSFISSYEQYF. DNA for the CDR3: TGTGCCAGCAGCTTCATCAGCTCCTACGAGCAGTACTTC.

This chain uses TRBV5-1 with TRBJ2-2; 9 bases are a match to TRBD1. CDR3 length: 17 residues. The J segment lost 1 base and the V segment lost 4 bases, leaving 8 bases of the junction unmatched. Germline V lookup: CDR1 SGHRS, CDR2 YFSETQ. CDR3 DNA: TGCGCCAGCAGCCGGGGGGACAGGGTTCTGAACACCGGGGAGCTGTTTTTT. Translating it yields CASSRGDRVLNTGELFF.

The chain recombines TRBV5-4 with TRBJ2-7; unclear D gene. CDR3 size: 14 residues. The V and J ends lost 1 base and 2 bases respectively, with 10 bases between them. The germline V gene encodes CDR1 SGHNT and CDR2 YYREEE (reference sequence). CDR3 bases: TGTGCCAGCAGCTTGACGGGTCAACCCTACGAGCAGTACTTC. Translating gives CASSLTGQPYEQYF.

The table lists this clone with a count of one. The chain has TRBV19 and TRBJ1-1; 7 nucleotides agree with TRBD1. The CDR3 extends over 15 amino acids. The V segment lost 6 bases and the J segment 1 base; nucleotides outside the gene matches: 8. Germline CDR1 LNHDA, CDR2 SQIVND (reference sequence). CDR3 sequence: CASSATGKRNTEAFF. In nucleotides, the CDR3 is TGTGCCAGTAGCGCGACAGGGAAAAGGAACACTGAAGCTTTCTTT.

This chain connects TRBV11-3 to TRBJ2-3; D not resolved. The CDR3 sequence is 12 residues long. V dropped 5 bases and J dropped 6 bases, with 9 bases sitting between them. CDR1 SGHNT and CDR2 YENEEA come from the germline V gene. The CDR3 DNA reads TGTGCCAGCAGCCCCGGGTGGGATACGCAGTATTTT. Its translation is CASSPGWDTQYF.

This clone has only one observation. The rearrangement links TRBV5-1 to TRBJ2-3, with 10 bases lining up with TRBD1. The CDR3 loop spans 16 amino acids. Germline trimming cut 3 bases from V and 4 bases from J; bases unmatched to any gene: 8. Per the germline V gene, CDR1 is SGHRS and CDR2 is YFSETQ. The CDR3 DNA reads TGCGCCAGCAGCTCAGGACAGGGGGGGATCGCAGATACGCAGTATTTT. This encodes CASSSGQGGIADTQYF.

The CDR3 loop reads CASRSRPGGYTF. The CDR3 region has the DNA TGTGCCAGCAGATCACGCCCGGGAGGCTACACCTTC. The chain is built from TRBV11-3 and TRBJ1-2; no reliable D call. Germline assignment: CDR1 SGHNT and CDR2 YENEEA. This CDR3 spans 12 amino acids. Trimming cost V 6 bases and J 8 bases, with 13 bases left between them.